This T cell receptor beta chain was documented in a study of blood T cell repertoires in COVID-19. The protocol was immunoSEQ multiplex PCR, while the TCRdb copy is restricted to in-frame clones and leaves out a portion. This table holds about 270,000 clones, around 90% found once. Per germline, CDR1 LNHDA and CDR2 SQIVND (reference sequence). The V and J ends lost 1 base and 6 bases, in that order; junction bases with no gene match: 7. This CDR3 is 15 amino acids long. Sequencing input: PBMCs or T cells enriched from blood (not recorded which). The TCR was taken from a woman aged 40 to 50 with acute COVID-19. J is TRBJ1-1 and V is TRBV19; 8 bases are shared with TRBD1. The CDR3 region is CASSIGTGSWAEAFF. The DNA for the CDR3 is TGTGCCAGTAGTATAGGGACAGGGAGTTGGGCTGAAGCTTTCTTT.